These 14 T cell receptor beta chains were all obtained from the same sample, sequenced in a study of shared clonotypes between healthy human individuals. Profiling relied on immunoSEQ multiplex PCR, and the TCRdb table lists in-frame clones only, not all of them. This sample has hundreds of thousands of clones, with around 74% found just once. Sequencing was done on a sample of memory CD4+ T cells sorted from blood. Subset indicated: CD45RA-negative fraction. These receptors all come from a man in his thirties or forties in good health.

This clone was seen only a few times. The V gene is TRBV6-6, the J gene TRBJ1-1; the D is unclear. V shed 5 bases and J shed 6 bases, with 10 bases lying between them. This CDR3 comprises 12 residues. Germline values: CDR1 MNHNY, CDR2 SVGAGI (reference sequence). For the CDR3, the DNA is TGTGCCAGCAGTAGTACAAAGGCTGAAGCTTTCTTT. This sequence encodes CASSSTKAEAFF.

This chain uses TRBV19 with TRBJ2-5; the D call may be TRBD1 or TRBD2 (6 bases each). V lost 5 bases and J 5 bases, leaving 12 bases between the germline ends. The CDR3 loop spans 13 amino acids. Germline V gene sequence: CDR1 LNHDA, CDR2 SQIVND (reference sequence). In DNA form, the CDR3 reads TGTGCCAGTAGTGGGGGGCAGTATGAGACCCAGTACTTC. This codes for CASSGGQYETQYF. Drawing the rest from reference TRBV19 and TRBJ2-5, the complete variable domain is DGGITQSPKYLFRKEGQNVTLSCEQNLNHDAMYWYRQDPGQGLRLIYYSQIVNDFQKGDIAEGYSVSREKKESFPLTVTSAQKNPTAFYLCASSGGQYETQYFGPGTRLLVL.

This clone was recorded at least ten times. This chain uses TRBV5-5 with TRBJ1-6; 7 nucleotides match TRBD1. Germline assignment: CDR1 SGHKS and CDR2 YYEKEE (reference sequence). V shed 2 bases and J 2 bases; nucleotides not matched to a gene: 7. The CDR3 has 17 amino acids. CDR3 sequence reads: CASSFLPGQTYNSPLHF. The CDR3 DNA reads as TGTGCCAGCAGCTTTTTGCCGGGACAGACCTATAATTCACCCCTCCACTTT.

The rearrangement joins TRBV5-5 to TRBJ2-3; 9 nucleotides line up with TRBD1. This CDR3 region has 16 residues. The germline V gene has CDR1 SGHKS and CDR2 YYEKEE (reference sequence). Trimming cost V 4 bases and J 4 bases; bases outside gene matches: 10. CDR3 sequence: CASSAPGQGSSDTQYF. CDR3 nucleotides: TGTGCCAGCAGCGCCCCGGGACAGGGTAGCTCAGATACGCAGTATTTT.

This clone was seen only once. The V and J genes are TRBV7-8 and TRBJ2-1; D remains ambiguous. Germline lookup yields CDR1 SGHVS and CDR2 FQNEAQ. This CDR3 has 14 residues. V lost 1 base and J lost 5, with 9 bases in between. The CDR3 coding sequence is TGTGCCAGCAGCTTAGTCCCCCGAGACAATGAGCAGTTCTTC. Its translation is CASSLVPRDNEQFF.

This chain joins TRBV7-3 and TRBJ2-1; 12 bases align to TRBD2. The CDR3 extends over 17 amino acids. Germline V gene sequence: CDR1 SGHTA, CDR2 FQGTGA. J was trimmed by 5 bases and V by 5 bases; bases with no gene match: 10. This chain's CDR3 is CASSQRTSGVNDNEQFF. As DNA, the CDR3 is TGTGCCAGCAGCCAAAGGACTAGCGGGGTGAATGACAATGAGCAGTTCTTC.

The DNA for the CDR3 is TGTGCCAGCAGTATGAGGGAAAAACTGTTTTTT. It yields the protein CASSMREKLFF. The J gene is TRBJ1-4, the V gene TRBV7-9; D is undetermined. The CDR3 sequence is 11 residues long. Germline V gene sequence: CDR1 SEHNR, CDR2 FQNEAQ (reference sequence). V lost 6 bases to trimming and J lost 8 bases, with 7 bases between them. The full variable domain, with the rest looked up from reference TRBV7-9 and TRBJ1-4, is DTGVSQNPRHKITKRGQNVTFRCDPISEHNRLYWYRQTLGQGPEFLTYFQNEAQLEKSRLLSDRFSAERPKGSFSTLEIQRTEQGDSAMYLCASSMREKLFFGSGTQLSVL.

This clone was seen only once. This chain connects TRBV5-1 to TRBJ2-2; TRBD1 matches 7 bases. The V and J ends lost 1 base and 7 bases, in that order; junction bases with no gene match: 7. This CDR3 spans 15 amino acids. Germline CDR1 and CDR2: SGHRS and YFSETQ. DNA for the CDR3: TGCGCCAGCAGCTTGATACAGGGGAAGAGCGGGGAGCTGTTTTTT. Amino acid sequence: CASSLIQGKSGELFF.

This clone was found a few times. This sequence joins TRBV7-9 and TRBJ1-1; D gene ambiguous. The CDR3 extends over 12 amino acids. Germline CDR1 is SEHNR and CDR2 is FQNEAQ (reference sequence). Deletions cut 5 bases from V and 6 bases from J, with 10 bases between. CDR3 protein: CASSGRRAEAFF. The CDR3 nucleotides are TGTGCCAGCAGCGGGCGCCGGGCTGAAGCTTTCTTT.

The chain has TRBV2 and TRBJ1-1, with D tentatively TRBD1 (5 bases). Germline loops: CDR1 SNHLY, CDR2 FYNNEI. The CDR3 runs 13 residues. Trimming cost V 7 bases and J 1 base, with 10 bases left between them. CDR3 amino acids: CASNRQGNTEAFF. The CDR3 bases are TGTGCCAGCAACCGTCAGGGGAACACTGAAGCTTTCTTT.

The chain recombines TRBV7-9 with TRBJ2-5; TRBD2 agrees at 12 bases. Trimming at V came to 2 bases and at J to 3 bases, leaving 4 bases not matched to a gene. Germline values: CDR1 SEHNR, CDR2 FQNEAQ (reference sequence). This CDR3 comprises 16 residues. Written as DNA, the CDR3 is TGTGCCAGCAGCTTAATACTAGCGGGGGGTAAAGAGACCCAGTACTTC. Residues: CASSLILAGGKETQYF.

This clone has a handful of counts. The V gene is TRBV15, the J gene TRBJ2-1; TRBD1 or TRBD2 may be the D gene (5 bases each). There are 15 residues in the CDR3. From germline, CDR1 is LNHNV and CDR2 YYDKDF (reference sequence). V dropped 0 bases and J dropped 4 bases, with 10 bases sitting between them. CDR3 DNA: TGTGCCACCAGCAGAGATATCAGGGAGTACAATGAGCAGTTCTTC. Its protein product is CATSRDIREYNEQFF.

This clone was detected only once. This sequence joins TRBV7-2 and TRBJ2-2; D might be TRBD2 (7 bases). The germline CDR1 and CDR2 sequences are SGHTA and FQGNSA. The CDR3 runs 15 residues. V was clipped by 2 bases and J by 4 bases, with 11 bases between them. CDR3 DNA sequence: TGTGCCAGCAGCTTATGGGGAGGGGGCACCGGGGAGCTGTTTTTT. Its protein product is CASSLWGGGTGELFF.

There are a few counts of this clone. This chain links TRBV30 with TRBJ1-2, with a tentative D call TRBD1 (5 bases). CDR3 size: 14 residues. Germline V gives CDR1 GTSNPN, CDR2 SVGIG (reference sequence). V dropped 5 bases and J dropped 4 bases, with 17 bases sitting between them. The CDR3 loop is CAWGTGNQAYGYTF. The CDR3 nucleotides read TGTGCCTGGGGAACAGGTAACCAGGCCTATGGCTACACCTTC.